This T cell receptor (beta chain) was identified in a study of identifying expanded T cells in peripheral blood. Points on this clone: Antigen: not known.

Method: immunoSEQ multiplex PCR; TCRdb's copy keeps in-frame clones and lacks some. The sample comprises 60,000 to 65,000 clones, approximately 83% of which are singletons, and about a fifth rests with the top ten. This CDR3 has 13 residues. In germline, CDR1 is LGHNA, CDR2 YNFKEQ. The germline V and J ends were trimmed by 5 bases and 5 bases, with 9 bases remaining between them. No infections or other immune events were documented during collection. The study, taken as a whole, reports: Technical replicates showed roughly 1.2 changed clones; about 2 weeks roughly 18; four weeks 19. Across healthy donors, higher total template counts meant significantly greater roughly two-week count variance.

Sequencing used blood. This TCR derives from a person between 18 and 70 years old in good health. The chain carries TRBV4-2 and TRBJ2-2, with D tentatively TRBD1 (5 bases). The CDR3 loop reads CASSAPGTGELFF. In nucleotides, the CDR3 is TGTGCCAGCAGCGCTCCAGGGACCGGGGAGCTGTTTTTT.